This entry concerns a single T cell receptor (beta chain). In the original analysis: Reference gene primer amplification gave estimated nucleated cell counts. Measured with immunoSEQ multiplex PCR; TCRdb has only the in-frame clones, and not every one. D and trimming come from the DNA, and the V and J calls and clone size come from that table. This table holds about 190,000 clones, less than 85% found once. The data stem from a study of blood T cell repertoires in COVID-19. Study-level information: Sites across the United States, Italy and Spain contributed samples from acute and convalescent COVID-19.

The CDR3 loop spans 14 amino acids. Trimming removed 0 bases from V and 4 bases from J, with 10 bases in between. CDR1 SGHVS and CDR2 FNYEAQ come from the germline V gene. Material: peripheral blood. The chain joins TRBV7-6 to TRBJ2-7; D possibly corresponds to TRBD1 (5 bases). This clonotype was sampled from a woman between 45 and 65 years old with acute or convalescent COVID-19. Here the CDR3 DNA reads TGTGCCAGCAGCTTAGCGGGGCAGGGTTACGAGCAGTACTTC. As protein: CASSLAGQGYEQYF. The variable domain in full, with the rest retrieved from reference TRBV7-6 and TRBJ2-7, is GAGVSQSPRYKVTKRGQDVALRCDPISGHVSLYWYRQALGQGPEFLTYFNYEAQQDKSGLPNDRFSAERPEGSISTLTIQRTEQRDSAMYRCASSLAGQGYEQYFGPGTRLTVT.